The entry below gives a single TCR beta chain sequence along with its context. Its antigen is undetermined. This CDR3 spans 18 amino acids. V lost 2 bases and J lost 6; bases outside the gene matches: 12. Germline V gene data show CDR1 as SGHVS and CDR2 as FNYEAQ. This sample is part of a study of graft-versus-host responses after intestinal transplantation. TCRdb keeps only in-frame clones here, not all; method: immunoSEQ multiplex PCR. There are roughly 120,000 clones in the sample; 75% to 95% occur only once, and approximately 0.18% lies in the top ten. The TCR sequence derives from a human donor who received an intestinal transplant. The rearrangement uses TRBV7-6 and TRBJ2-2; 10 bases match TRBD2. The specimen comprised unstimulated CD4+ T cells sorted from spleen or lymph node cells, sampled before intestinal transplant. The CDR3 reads CASSLRHIAGGIAGELFF. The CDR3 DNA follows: TGTGCCAGCAGCTTACGCCACATAGCGGGGGGTATCGCCGGGGAGCTGTTTTTT. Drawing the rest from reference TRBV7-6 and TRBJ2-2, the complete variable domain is GAGVSQSPRYKVTKRGQDVALRCDPISGHVSLYWYRQALGQGPEFLTYFNYEAQQDKSGLPNDRFSAERPEGSISTLTIQRTEQRDSAMYRCASSLRHIAGGIAGELFFGEGSRLTVL.